These T cell receptor beta chains were read from a single sample in a study of blood T cell repertoires in COVID-19. Sequencing was performed with immunoSEQ multiplex PCR; in TCRdb, only in-frame clones are kept and a portion is missing. The data hold a few hundred thousand clones, with nearly 90% observed a single time. The sample comprised PBMCs or T cells enriched from blood (not recorded which). These receptors all stem from a woman younger than 30 with acute COVID-19. Both conserved end residues are part of each CDR3. Fields, in order: V gene, J gene, clone size, D gene, CDR3 DNA, CDR3 protein. A D gene is named only where the DNA matches it firmly. Size tells how often a clone was seen (once, few, many) or the class of an expanded clone, and some rows leave it out.

>TRBV5-8|TRBJ1-2|.|TRBD1
TGTGCCAGCAGCTTGAAGGGGGCGGACTATGGCTACACCTTC
CASSLKGADYGYTF
>TRBV29-1|TRBJ1-1|.|TRBD1
TGCAGCGTTTACGTGGCAGGGGGCGGATTGAACACTGAAGCTTTCTTT
CSVYVAGGGLNTEAFF
>TRBV28|TRBJ1-2|.|TRBD1
TGTGCCAGCAGTTCAACAGGACAGGGGGGTGGCTACACCTTC
CASSSTGQGGGYTF
>TRBV7-7|TRBJ2-7|.|TRBD1
TGTGCTAGCAGCCCGACAGGGAGCTCCTACGAGCAGTACTTC
CASSPTGSSYEQYF
>TRBV7-8|TRBJ1-2|.|.
TGTGCCAGCAGCTCGGGACACCTAAACTATGGCTACACCTTC
CASSSGHLNYGYTF
>TRBV14|TRBJ1-2|.|.
TGTGCCAGCAGCTCCGCGGGGCCAAACTATGGCTACACCTTC
CASSSAGPNYGYTF
>TRBV10-3|TRBJ1-6|.|TRBD1
TGTGCCATCAGTGATAAGAGGGGGCGCCCCGCTTTATTT
CAISDKRGRPALF
>TRBV28|TRBJ2-3|.|TRBD2
TGTGCCAGCAGCCCGGGGGGGGGCACAGATACGCAGTATTTT
CASSPGGGTDTQYF
>TRBV2|TRBJ1-4|.|TRBD1
TGTGCCAGCAGGTTGGACAGGGGAGGTGAAAAACTGTTTTTT
CASRLDRGGEKLFF
>TRBV10-3|TRBJ1-5|.|.
TGTGCCATCAGTGTCGAGTCAGGGTCAGATCAGCCCCAGCATTTT
CAISVESGSDQPQHF
>TRBV25-1|TRBJ2-5|.|TRBD2
TGTGCCAGCAGTGAATACGCGGGAGGGGTTAGGGAGACCCAGTACTTC
CASSEYAGGVRETQYF
>TRBV11-2|TRBJ2-5|.|TRBD2
TGTGCCAGCAGCTCCCGGGGAGCGGGAGGACAAGAGACCCAGTACTTC
CASSSRGAGGQETQYF
>TRBV2|TRBJ2-1|.|TRBD2
TGTGCCAGCATAATGGCGGGAGGGCCTTACAATGAGCAGTTCTTC
CASIMAGGPYNEQFF
>TRBV6-5|TRBJ2-3|.|.
TGTGCCAGCAGGCGAGTCAGGGGCATCGCAGATACGCAGTATTTT
CASRRVRGIADTQYF
>TRBV30|TRBJ1-1|.|.
TGTGCCTGGAAGGGTCCCCAGGGTCACACTGAAGCTTTCTTT
CAWKGPQGHTEAFF
>TRBV11-1|TRBJ2-1|.|TRBD2
TGTGCCAGCAGCACCGGGACTAGCGATCTCAATGAGCAGTTCTTC
CASSTGTSDLNEQFF
>TRBV30|TRBJ2-1|.|TRBD2
TGTGCCAGAGCGGGGGCCAATGAGCAGTTCTTC
CARAGANEQFF
>TRBV5-1|TRBJ1-1|.|TRBD1
TGCGCCAGCAGCTTGTGGACAGGGGGCGGTCAAGTTAACACTGAAGCTTTCTTT
CASSLWTGGGQVNTEAFF
>TRBV3-1/TRBV3-2|TRBJ1-1|.|TRBD1
TGTGCCAGCAGCGCCCGGGACAGGGGAACTGAAGCTTTCTTT
CASSARDRGTEAFF
>TRBV29-1|TRBJ1-2|once|TRBD1
TGCAGCGTTCCGGGACAGGGAAGGGGCTACACCTTC
CSVPGQGRGYTF
>TRBV9|TRBJ1-6|.|.
TGTGCCAGCAGCGTGGGTTCAGGGGAGAATTCACCCCTCCACTTT
CASSVGSGENSPLHF
>TRBV2|TRBJ1-1|.|TRBD1
TGTGCCAGCAGCGACGGACAGGGAATTGCTGAAGCTTTCTTT
CASSDGQGIAEAFF
>TRBV27|TRBJ2-1|.|.
TGTGCCAGCAGTTTGATCCGGGGGTTCTACAATGAGCAGTTCTTC
CASSLIRGFYNEQFF
>TRBV6-5|TRBJ1-6|.|.
TGTGCCAGCAGTCCTCGTGGGGGGGACAATTCACCCCTCCACTTT
CASSPRGGDNSPLHF
>TRBV7-3|TRBJ2-1|.|TRBD2
TGTGCCAGCAGCTTGGGGGACTATAATGAGCAGTTCTTC
CASSLGDYNEQFF
>TRBV12-3/TRBV12-4|TRBJ1-1|.|.
TGTGCCAGCAGTTTATTGGAGGACACTGAAGCTTTCTTT
CASSLLEDTEAFF
>TRBV28|TRBJ1-2|.|.
TGTGCCAGCAGCACAACAGGGACTAACTATGGCTACACCTTC
CASSTTGTNYGYTF
>TRBV7-3|TRBJ2-3|.|TRBD2
TGTGCCAGCAGCTTAGGACTAGCGGAAGCAGATACGCAGTATTTT
CASSLGLAEADTQYF
>TRBV6-5|TRBJ1-5|.|.
TGTGCCAGCAGCTCCATAGGGGAACCCAATCAGCCCCAGCATTTT
CASSSIGEPNQPQHF